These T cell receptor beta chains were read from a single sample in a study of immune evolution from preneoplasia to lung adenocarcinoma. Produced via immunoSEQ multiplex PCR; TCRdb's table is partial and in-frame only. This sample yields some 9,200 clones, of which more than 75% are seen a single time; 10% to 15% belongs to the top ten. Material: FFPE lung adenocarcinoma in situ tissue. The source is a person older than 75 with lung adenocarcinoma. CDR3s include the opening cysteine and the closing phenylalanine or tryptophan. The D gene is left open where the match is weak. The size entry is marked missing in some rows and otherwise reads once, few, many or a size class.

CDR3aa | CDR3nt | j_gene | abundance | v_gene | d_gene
CSVADSTVNGYTF | TGCAGCGTAGCAGATTCGACAGTAAATGGCTACACCTTC | TRBJ1-2 | few | TRBV29-1 | NA
CASVDRGGEAFF | TGTGCCTCGGTGGATCGAGGGGGTGAAGCTTTCTTT | TRBJ1-1 | NA | TRBV19 | NA
CASSPPRGGAHQETQYF | TGTGCCAGCTCACCGCCCAGAGGTGGGGCCCACCAAGAGACCCAGTACTTC | TRBJ2-5 | NA | TRBV18 | NA
CASSLGNEQYF | TGTGCCAGCAGCTTAGGGAACGAGCAGTACTTC | TRBJ2-7 | NA | TRBV7-6 | NA
CASSLAGGSGNTIYF | TGTGCCAGCAGTTTAGCAGGGGGCTCTGGAAACACCATATATTTT | TRBJ1-3 | NA | TRBV28 | TRBD1
CASSPGQRSPLHF | TGTGCCAGCAGCCCGGGACAGCGATCACCCCTCCACTTT | TRBJ1-6 | few | TRBV27 | TRBD1
CASSQDRRVGSGNTIYF | TGTGCCAGCAGCCAAGATAGGAGGGTTGGTTCTGGAAACACCATATATTTT | TRBJ1-3 | NA | TRBV14 | NA
CASSFSGGANEQFF | TGTGCCAGCAGCTTTAGCGGGGGGGCGAATGAGCAGTTCTTC | TRBJ2-1 | NA | TRBV5-5 | TRBD2
CATKPQLEGETQYF | TGTGCCACCAAACCACAACTAGAGGGAGAGACCCAGTACTTC | TRBJ2-5 | NA | TRBV2 | NA
CASSVDGGKSYEQYF | TGTGCCAGCAGCGTAGACGGGGGGAAGTCCTACGAGCAGTACTTC | TRBJ2-7 | NA | TRBV9 | TRBD2
CASSVGDRYNEQFF | TGTGCCAGCAGCGTAGGAGACAGATACAATGAGCAGTTCTTC | TRBJ2-1 | NA | TRBV9 | NA
CASSPGRFSGANVLTF | TGTGCCAGCTCACCGGGACGGTTCTCTGGGGCCAACGTCCTGACTTTC | TRBJ2-6 | few | TRBV18 | NA
CASSLTGHLYEQYF | TGTGCCAGCAGCCTAACGGGACATCTCTACGAGCAGTACTTC | TRBJ2-7 | NA | TRBV6-6 | NA
CASSLGAVKNIQYF | TGTGCCAGCAGCTTGGGGGCAGTCAAAAACATTCAGTACTTC | TRBJ2-4 | NA | TRBV5-4 | NA
CASSQEFGGQGSYEQYF | TGCGCCAGCAGCCAAGAATTCGGGGGGCAGGGGTCCTACGAGCAGTACTTC | TRBJ2-7 | NA | TRBV4-3 | NA
CASSRTAPGEQFF | TGTGCCAGCAGCCGGACTGCCCCTGGTGAGCAGTTCTTC | TRBJ2-1 | NA | TRBV7-2 | NA
CASSPNGGSTDGAFF | TGTGCCAGCTCACCAAACGGGGGGTCCACCGATGGAGCTTTCTTT | TRBJ1-1 | NA | TRBV18 | NA
CASSWSINEQYF | TGTGCCAGCAGTTGGTCGATTAACGAGCAGTACTTC | TRBJ2-7 | NA | TRBV28 | NA
CASSEAGQGGEQFF | TGCGCCAGCAGTGAGGCGGGACAGGGGGGTGAGCAGTTCTTC | TRBJ2-1 | NA | TRBV10-1 | TRBD1
CASSKGQGVFYGYTF | TGCGCCAGCAGCAAAGGACAGGGGGTTTTCTATGGCTACACCTTC | TRBJ1-2 | NA | TRBV4-3 | TRBD1
CATSRKEDSPLHF | TGTGCCACCAGCCGCAAGGAGGATTCACCCCTCCACTTT | TRBJ1-6 | few | TRBV15 | NA
CASRSGGAKDTQYF | TGTGCCAGCAGGAGCGGGGGGGCTAAGGATACGCAGTATTTT | TRBJ2-3 | NA | TRBV6-5 | TRBD2
CASSPEESGYLNTGELFF | TGCGCCAGCAGCCCTGAAGAGAGCGGGTACTTGAACACCGGGGAGCTGTTTTTT | TRBJ2-2 | once | TRBV4-3 | NA
CASSLESGVSTDTQYF | TGTGCCAGCTCACTGGAGAGCGGGGTTAGCACAGATACGCAGTATTTT | TRBJ2-3 | once | TRBV18 | TRBD2
CASSQAPDRANSPLHF | TGCGCCAGCAGCCAAGCCCCTGACAGGGCAAATTCACCCCTCCACTTT | TRBJ1-6 | NA | TRBV4-3 | TRBD1
CAISESTAQPQHF | TGTGCCATCAGTGAGTCGACGGCCCAGCCCCAGCATTTT | TRBJ1-5 | NA | TRBV10-3 | NA
CASSRTGYEQYF | TGTGCCAGCAGTCGTACAGGATACGAGCAGTACTTC | TRBJ2-7 | NA | TRBV9 | NA
CASSPEGSSYNSPLHF | TGTGCCAGCAGCCCAGAGGGGAGCTCCTATAATTCACCCCTCCACTTT | TRBJ1-6 | NA | TRBV11-3 | NA
CASSSWDITEAFF | TGCGCCAGCAGCTCCTGGGACATCACTGAAGCTTTCTTT | TRBJ1-1 | NA | TRBV5-1 | NA
CASSSTDQPQHF | TGTGCCAGCAGCTCAACTGATCAGCCCCAGCATTTT | TRBJ1-5 | once | TRBV7-9 | NA
CASSQNRDREAFF | TGTGCCAGCAGCCAAAACCGGGACAGAGAAGCTTTCTTT | TRBJ1-1 | NA | TRBV11-3 | TRBD1
CASSQVWGQALDTDTQYF | TGCGCCAGCAGCCAAGTCTGGGGACAGGCCCTGGATACAGATACGCAGTATTTT | TRBJ2-3 | few | TRBV4-3 | TRBD1
CASSVDLGYEQYF | TGTGCCAGCAGCGTAGACCTGGGGTACGAGCAGTACTTC | TRBJ2-7 | NA | TRBV9 | NA
CASSYGGSGELFF | TGTGCCAGCAGTTACGGGGGGTCCGGGGAGCTGTTTTTT | TRBJ2-2 | NA | TRBV6-5 | NA
CASSQGRREGDVKNIQYF | TGTGCCAGCAGCCAAGGGAGGCGGGAGGGGGATGTCAAAAACATTCAGTACTTC | TRBJ2-4 | medium-sized | TRBV7-2 | TRBD2
CASSEGWRGGYEQFF | TGTGCCAGCAGTGAAGGCTGGCGGGGGGGCTATGAGCAGTTCTTC | TRBJ2-1 | NA | TRBV2 | TRBD2
CASSRLAGGPYNEQFF | TGTGCCAGCAGTAGGCTAGCGGGGGGGCCCTACAATGAGCAGTTCTTC | TRBJ2-1 | NA | TRBV2 | TRBD2
CASSWGRDQETQYF | TGTGCCAGCAGTTGGGGACGGGACCAAGAGACCCAGTACTTC | TRBJ2-5 | NA | TRBV6-6 | NA
CASSQATSGANVLTF | TGTGCCAGCAGCCAAGCCACGTCTGGGGCCAACGTCCTGACTTTC | TRBJ2-6 | once | TRBV4-2 | NA
CASSPDRRSVNEQFF | TGTGCCAGCTCACCAGACAGGCGGTCGGTCAATGAGCAGTTCTTC | TRBJ2-1 | NA | TRBV18 | NA
CASSQDWGLREKLFF | TGTGCCAGCAGCCAAGATTGGGGGTTACGGGAAAAACTGTTTTTT | TRBJ1-4 | NA | TRBV14 | NA
CAWGQTDTDTQYF | TGTGCCTGGGGGCAGACAGACACAGATACGCAGTATTTT | TRBJ2-3 | NA | TRBV30 | NA
CAISRQATSSGNTIYF | TGTGCCATCAGTCGACAGGCCACGAGCTCTGGAAACACCATATATTTT | TRBJ1-3 | NA | TRBV10-3 | NA
CASSPSSGGTEAFF | TGTGCCAGCTCACCTTCCTCAGGGGGAACTGAAGCTTTCTTT | TRBJ1-1 | NA | TRBV18 | TRBD1
CASRLGQGRNTGELFF | TGTGCAAGTCGTCTGGGACAGGGGAGGAACACCGGGGAGCTGTTTTTT | TRBJ2-2 | NA | TRBV12-2 | NA
CSARDNYGYTF | TGCAGTGCTAGGGACAACTATGGCTACACCTTC | TRBJ1-2 | NA | TRBV20-1 | NA
CASMRAISSYEQYF | TGTGCCAGCATGCGGGCAATAAGCTCCTACGAGCAGTACTTC | TRBJ2-7 | NA | TRBV2 | NA
CASRLAGHYGYTF | TGTGCCAGCAGATTAGCCGGGCACTATGGCTACACCTTC | TRBJ1-2 | NA | TRBV6-5 | NA
CASSLAAHPPLGNTIYF | TGTGCCAGCAGCTTGGCCGCGCATCCACCCCTTGGAAACACCATATATTTT | TRBJ1-3 | NA | TRBV7-2 | NA
CSVSRGLLYGYTF | TGCAGCGTCTCCAGGGGGCTCCTCTATGGCTACACCTTT | TRBJ1-2 | NA | TRBV29-1 | TRBD1
CASPGNLEPQHF | TGCGCCAGCCCCGGTAATCTGGAGCCCCAGCATTTT | TRBJ1-5 | NA | TRBV23-1 | NA
CASSLFGGPNTGELFF | TGTGCCAGCAGTTTATTCGGAGGGCCGAACACCGGGGAGCTGTTTTTT | TRBJ2-2 | NA | TRBV27 | NA
CASSPSGTWGNEQFF | TGTGCCAGCAGCCCCTCCGGGACTTGGGGCAATGAGCAGTTCTTC | TRBJ2-1 | NA | TRBV6-6 | NA